This is a list of T cell receptor beta chains from one sample in a study of cytomegalovirus exposure and HLA in healthy donors. The data were produced by immunoSEQ multiplex PCR, yet TCRdb's version contains in-frame clones alone and is incomplete. The sample has about 160,000 clones, 76% seen once. Sequenced sample: PBMCs. The receptors come from a man in his sixties in good health and CMV-seronegative. Each CDR3 is given with its conserved first and last residue.

TRBJ2-7 16 TRBV27 CASRRPRSGGLGEQYF
TRBJ2-5 16 TRBV4-3 CASSQGAGTTQETQYF
TRBJ1-2 13 TRBV9 CASSVDGQYGYTF
TRBJ1-3 20 TRBV7-8 CASSTTRPRDREVYGNTIYF
TRBJ2-5 14 TRBV5-1 CASSLTVTQETQYF
TRBJ1-4 15 TRBV2 CASTSVWGGYEKLFF
TRBJ2-1 15 TRBV6-5 CASSYLGSGGTAQFF
TRBJ2-5 15 TRBV10-3 CAISMLQGGLETQYF
TRBJ1-1 15 TRBV19 CASSIPGAPNTEAFF
TRBJ2-1 17 TRBV5-1 CASSPTSGDSSYNEQFF
TRBJ2-5 16 TRBV6-6 CASSLYSGGPKETQYF
TRBJ2-2 15 TRBV4-3 CASRTDRGSTGELFF
TRBJ2-3 17 TRBV9 CASSVSGGGTYTDTQYF
TRBJ2-5 17 TRBV5-1 CASSRTSGGAGVETQYF
TRBJ1-2 12 TRBV28 CASRTSRGLDTF
TRBJ2-2 15 TRBV7-3 CASSLTTTRSSELFF